This record covers a single TCR beta chain. The antigen remains unidentified. The PCR used 60 Vbeta and 13 Jbeta primers. Generated by immunoSEQ multiplex PCR, the TCRdb table keeps only in-frame clones and is missing some. The repertoire holds 100,000 to 150,000 clones, approximately 68% seen once, with roughly 1.6% in the top ten. Germline CDR1 reads SGDLS; CDR2 reads YYNGEE. This CDR3 has 14 residues. Trimming left V 0 bases short and J 1 base short, with 7 bases between. This specimen belongs to a study of cytomegalovirus exposure and HLA in healthy donors. Whole-study results and caveats: The listing of 150 to 200 TCR beta chains classed them as cytomegalovirus-associated.

This sequence originates from a man aged 25-45 years in good health and CMV-seropositive. This rearrangement joins TRBV9 to TRBJ2-5, with D unclear. The sample was PBMCs. The CDR3 nucleotides are TGTGCCAGCAGCGTAGGTACCAGCCAAGAGACCCAGTACTTC. Its protein is CASSVGTSQETQYF. The variable domain in full, completed from reference TRBV9 and TRBJ2-5, reads DSGVTQTPKHLITATGQRVTLRCSPRSGDLSVYWYQQSLDQGLQFLIQYYNGEERAKGNILERFSAQQFPDLHSELNLSSLELGDSALYFCASSVGTSQETQYFGPGTRLLVL.